This T cell receptor (beta chain) derives from a study of naive and memory T cell subsets. Whole-blood samples were 2.5 to 3 ml of peripheral blood from healthy adult volunteers. The V end lost 5 bases, the J end lost 1 base, and 20 bases lay between the germline ends. Germline V gene data show CDR1 as KGHDR and CDR2 as SFDVKD. There are 18 residues in the CDR3. For blood and skin samples, reverse transcription used TCR alpha and beta constant primers. The SP2 primer and nested alpha and beta constant region primers amplified ligated cDNA in four rounds. In TCRdb, the 5' RACE reads were re-called with MiXCR into one record per CDR3 protein. The table lists tens of thousands of distinct CDR3 sequences, around a quarter of them singletons. This clonotype was recorded at least ten times.

The chain carries TRBV24-1 and TRBJ1-5, with D uncertain. This clonotype originated in a female donor in good health. The CDR3 protein is CATSGETGGGKSNQPQHF. Written as DNA, the CDR3 is TGTGCCACCAGTGGAGAAACGGGAGGTGGGAAAAGCAATCAGCCCCAGCATTTT.